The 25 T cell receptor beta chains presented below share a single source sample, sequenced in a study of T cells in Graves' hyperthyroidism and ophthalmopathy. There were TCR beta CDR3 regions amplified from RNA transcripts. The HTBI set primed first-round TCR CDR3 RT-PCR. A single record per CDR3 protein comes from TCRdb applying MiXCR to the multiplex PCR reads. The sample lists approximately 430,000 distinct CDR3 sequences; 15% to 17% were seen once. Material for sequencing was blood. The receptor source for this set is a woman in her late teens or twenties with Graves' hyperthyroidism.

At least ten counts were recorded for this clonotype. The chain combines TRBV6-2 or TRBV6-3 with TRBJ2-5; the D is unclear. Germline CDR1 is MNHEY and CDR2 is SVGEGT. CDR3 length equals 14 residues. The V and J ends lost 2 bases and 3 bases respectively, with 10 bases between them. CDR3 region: CASSYIKTEETQYF. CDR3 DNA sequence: TGTGCCAGCAGTTACATCAAGACCGAAGAGACCCAGTACTTC.

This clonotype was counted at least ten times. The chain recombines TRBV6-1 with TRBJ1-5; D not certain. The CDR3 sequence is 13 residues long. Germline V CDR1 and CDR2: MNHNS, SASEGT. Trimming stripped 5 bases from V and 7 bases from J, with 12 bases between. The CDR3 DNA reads TGTGCCAGCAGTACGGCTGGCGGACAGCCCCAGCATTTT. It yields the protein CASSTAGGQPQHF.

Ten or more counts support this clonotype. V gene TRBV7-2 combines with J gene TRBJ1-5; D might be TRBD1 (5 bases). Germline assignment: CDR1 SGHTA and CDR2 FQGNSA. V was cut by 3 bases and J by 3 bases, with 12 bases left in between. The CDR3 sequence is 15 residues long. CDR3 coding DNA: TGTGCCAGCAGCTTTGGGCAGGGTTTCAATCAGCCCCAGCATTTT. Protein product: CASSFGQGFNQPQHF.

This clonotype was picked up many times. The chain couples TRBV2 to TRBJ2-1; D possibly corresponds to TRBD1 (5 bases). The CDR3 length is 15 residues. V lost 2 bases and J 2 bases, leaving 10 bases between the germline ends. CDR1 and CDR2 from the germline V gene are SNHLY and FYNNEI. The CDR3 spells CASSEFVGPYNEQFF. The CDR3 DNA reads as TGTGCCAGCAGTGAATTCGTGGGGCCCTACAATGAGCAGTTCTTC.

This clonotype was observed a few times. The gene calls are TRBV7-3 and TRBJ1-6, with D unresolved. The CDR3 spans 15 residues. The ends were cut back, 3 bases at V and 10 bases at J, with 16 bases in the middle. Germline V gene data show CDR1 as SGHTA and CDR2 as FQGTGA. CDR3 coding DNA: TGTGCCAGCAGCTTGACCGGGCCGGTTGGGTCACCCCTCCACTTT. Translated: CASSLTGPVGSPLHF.

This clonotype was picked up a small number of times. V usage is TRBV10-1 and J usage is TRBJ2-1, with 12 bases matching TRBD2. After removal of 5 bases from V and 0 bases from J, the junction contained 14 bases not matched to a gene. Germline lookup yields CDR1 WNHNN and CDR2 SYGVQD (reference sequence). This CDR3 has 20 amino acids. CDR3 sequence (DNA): TGCGCCAGCAGTCCCGGACTAGCGGGGACGATTTCCCACTCCTACAATGAGCAGTTCTTC. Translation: CASSPGLAGTISHSYNEQFF.

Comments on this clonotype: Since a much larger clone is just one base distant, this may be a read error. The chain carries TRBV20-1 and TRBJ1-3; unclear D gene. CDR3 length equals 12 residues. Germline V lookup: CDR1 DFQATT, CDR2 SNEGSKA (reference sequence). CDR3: CSAWHSGYTIYF. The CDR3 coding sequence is TGCAGTGCTTGGCACTCTGGATACACCATATATTTT.

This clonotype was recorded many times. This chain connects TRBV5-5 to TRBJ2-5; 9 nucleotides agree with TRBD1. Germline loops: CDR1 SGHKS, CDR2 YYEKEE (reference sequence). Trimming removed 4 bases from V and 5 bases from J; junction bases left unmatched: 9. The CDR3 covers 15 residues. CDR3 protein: CASSRGQGTGETQYF. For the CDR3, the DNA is TGTGCCAGCAGCCGCGGACAGGGGACGGGGGAGACCCAGTACTTC.

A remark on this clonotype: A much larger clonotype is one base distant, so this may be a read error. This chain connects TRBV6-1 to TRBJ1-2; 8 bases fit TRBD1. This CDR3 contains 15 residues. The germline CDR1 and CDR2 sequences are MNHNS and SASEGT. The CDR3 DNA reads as TGTGCCCGCAGAATCACCGACAGGGGTAACTATGGCTACACCTTC. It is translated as CARRITDRGNYGYTF.

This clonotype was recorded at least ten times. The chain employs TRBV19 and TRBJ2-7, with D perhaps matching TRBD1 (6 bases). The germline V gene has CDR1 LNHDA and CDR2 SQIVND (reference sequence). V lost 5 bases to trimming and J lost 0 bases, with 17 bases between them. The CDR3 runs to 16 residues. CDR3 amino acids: CASSPTFRGNSYEQYF. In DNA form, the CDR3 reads TGTGCCAGTAGTCCCACCTTCAGGGGCAACTCCTACGAGCAGTACTTC. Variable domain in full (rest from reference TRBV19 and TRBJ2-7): DGGITQSPKYLFRKEGQNVTLSCEQNLNHDAMYWYRQDPGQGLRLIYYSQIVNDFQKGDIAEGYSVSREKKESFPLTVTSAQKNPTAFYLCASSPTFRGNSYEQYFGPGTRLTVT.

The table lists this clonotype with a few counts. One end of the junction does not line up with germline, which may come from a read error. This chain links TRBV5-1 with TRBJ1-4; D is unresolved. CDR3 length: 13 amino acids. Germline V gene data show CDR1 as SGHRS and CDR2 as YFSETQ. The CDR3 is CASSPGSNEELFF. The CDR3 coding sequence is TGCGCCAGCAGCCCAGGTTCTAATGAAGAACTGTTTTTT.

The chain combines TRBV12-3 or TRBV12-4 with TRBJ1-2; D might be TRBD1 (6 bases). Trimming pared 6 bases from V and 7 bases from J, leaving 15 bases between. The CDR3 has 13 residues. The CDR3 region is CASRQQGYAGYTF. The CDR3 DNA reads TGTGCCAGCAGACAACAGGGCTACGCTGGCTACACCTTC.

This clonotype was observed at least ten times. CDR3 residues: CASSATFGGSSYNEQFF. The DNA for the CDR3 is TGTGCCAGCAGTGCGACCTTCGGAGGTTCCTCCTACAATGAGCAGTTCTTC. V gene TRBV6-1 combines with J gene TRBJ2-1, with D possibly TRBD2 on 5 matching bases. This CDR3 has 17 amino acids. Germline lookup yields CDR1 MNHNS and CDR2 SASEGT. Trimming took off 4 bases at V and 0 bases at J, with 16 bases between the two ends.

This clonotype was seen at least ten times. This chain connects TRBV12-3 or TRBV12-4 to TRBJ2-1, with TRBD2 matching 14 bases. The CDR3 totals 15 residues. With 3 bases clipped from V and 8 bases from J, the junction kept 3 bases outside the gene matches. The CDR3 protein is CASSLGLAGEYEQFF. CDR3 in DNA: TGTGCCAGCAGTTTGGGACTAGCGGGAGAGTATGAGCAGTTCTTC.

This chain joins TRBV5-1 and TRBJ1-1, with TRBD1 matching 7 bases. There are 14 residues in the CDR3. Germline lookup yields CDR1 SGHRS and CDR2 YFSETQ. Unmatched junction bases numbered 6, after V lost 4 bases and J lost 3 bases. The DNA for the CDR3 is TGCGCCAGCAGCCAAACAGGGGAGGACACTGAAGCTTTCTTT. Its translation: CASSQTGEDTEAFF.

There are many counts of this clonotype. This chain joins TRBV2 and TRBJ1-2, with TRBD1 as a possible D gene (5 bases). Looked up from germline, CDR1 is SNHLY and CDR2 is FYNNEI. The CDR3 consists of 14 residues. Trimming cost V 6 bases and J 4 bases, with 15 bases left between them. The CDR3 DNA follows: TGTGCCAGCAGCCCGGGACGGAATACCTATGGCTACACCTTC. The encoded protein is CASSPGRNTYGYTF.

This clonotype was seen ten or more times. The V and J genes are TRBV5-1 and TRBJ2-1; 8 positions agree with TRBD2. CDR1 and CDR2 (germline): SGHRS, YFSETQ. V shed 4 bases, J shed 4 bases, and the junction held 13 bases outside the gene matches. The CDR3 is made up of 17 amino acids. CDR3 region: CASSLLAAAGGYNEQFF. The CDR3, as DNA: TGCGCCAGCAGCCTTCTCGCCGCGGCGGGGGGTTACAATGAGCAGTTCTTC.

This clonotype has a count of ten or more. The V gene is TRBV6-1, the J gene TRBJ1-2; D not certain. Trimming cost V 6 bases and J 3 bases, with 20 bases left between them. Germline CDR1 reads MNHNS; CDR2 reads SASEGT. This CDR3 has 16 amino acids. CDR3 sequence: CASSVNRVAIDYGYTF. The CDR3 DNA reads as TGTGCCAGCAGCGTGAACAGAGTAGCCATCGACTATGGCTACACCTTC.

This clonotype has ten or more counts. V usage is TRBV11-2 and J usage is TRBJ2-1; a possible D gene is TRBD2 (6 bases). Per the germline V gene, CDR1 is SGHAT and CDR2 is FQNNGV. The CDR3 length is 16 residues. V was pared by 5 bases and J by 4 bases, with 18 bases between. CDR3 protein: CASSLSWDSTYNEQFF. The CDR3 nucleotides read TGTGCCAGCAGCCTTAGCTGGGACTCAACATACAATGAGCAGTTCTTC.

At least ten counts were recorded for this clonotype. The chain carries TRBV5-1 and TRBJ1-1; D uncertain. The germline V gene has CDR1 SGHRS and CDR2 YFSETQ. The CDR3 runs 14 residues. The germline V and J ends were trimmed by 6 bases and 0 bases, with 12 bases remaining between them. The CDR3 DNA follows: TGCGCCAGCACGAGGGAGGTGGTGAACACTGAAGCTTTCTTT. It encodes CASTREVVNTEAFF.

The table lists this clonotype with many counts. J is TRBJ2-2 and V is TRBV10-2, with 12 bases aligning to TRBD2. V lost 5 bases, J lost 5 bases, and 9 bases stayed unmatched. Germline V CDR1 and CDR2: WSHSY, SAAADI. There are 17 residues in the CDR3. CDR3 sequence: CASSYNLAGGRTGELFF. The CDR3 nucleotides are TGCGCCAGCAGTTACAACCTAGCGGGAGGGCGTACCGGGGAGCTGTTTTTT.

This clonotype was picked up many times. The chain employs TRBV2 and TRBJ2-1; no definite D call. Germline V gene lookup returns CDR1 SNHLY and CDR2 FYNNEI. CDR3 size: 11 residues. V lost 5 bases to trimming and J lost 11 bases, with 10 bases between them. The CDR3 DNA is TGTGCCAGCAGTCGGACGGAGAAGCAGTTCTTC. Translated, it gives CASSRTEKQFF.

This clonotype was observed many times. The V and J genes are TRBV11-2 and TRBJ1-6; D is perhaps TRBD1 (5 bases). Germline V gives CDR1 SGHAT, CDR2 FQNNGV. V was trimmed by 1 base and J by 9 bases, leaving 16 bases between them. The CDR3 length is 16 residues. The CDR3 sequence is CASSLGVGGTSSPLHF. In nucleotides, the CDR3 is TGTGCCAGCAGCTTAGGGGTCGGGGGGACTAGTTCACCCCTCCACTTT.

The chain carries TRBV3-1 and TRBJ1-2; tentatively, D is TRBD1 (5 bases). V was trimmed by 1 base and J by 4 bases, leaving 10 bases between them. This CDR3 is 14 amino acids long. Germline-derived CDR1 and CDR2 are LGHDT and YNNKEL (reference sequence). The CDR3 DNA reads TGTGCCAGCAGCCAAGGCCTTCAGGGCTATGGCTACACCTTC. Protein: CASSQGLQGYGYTF.

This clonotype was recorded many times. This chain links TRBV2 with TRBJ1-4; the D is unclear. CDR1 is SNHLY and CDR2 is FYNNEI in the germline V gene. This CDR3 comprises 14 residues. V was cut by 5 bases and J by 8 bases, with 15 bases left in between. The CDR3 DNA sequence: TGTGCCAGCAGTACGACAAGGGAGCCAGAAAAACTGTTTTTT. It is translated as CASSTTREPEKLFF.